This TCR beta chain was captured in a study of cytomegalovirus exposure and HLA in healthy donors. Overall study results and limits: The finding came from a later analysis; first-cohort TCR clusters tended to co-occur in the 120 or so validation repertoires. The study recorded 160 or so TCR beta chains that were cytomegalovirus-associated. Cytomegalovirus status was reportedly diagnosed by the classifier with high sensitivity and specificity.

Concerning this clone: Antigen specificity is unknown.

Germline CDR1 reads MNHNS; CDR2 reads SASEGT. CDR3 size: 12 residues. The ends were cut back, 8 bases at V and 4 bases at J, with 8 bases in the middle. Produced via immunoSEQ multiplex PCR; TCRdb's table is partial and in-frame only. The repertoire holds about 220,000 clones, with around 80% as singletons. The source of this sequence is a woman aged 30 to 39 in good health and CMV-seropositive. The sequenced sample was PBMCs. This rearrangement joins TRBV6-1 to TRBJ1-4; D ambiguous. The CDR3 region is CASGVVNEKLFF. CDR3 sequence (DNA): TGTGCCAGCGGAGTAGTTAATGAAAAACTGTTTTTT.